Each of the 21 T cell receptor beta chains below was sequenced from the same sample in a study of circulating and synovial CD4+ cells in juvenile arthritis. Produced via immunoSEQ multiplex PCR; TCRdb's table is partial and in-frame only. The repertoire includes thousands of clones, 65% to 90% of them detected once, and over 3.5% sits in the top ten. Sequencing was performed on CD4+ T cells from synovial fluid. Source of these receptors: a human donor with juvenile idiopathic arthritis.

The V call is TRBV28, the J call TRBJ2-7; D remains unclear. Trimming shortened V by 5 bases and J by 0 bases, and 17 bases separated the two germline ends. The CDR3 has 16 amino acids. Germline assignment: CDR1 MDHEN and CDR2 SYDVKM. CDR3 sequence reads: CASSPVLYEASYEQYF. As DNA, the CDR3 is TGTGCCAGCAGTCCCGTCCTTTATGAAGCCTCCTACGAGCAGTACTTC.

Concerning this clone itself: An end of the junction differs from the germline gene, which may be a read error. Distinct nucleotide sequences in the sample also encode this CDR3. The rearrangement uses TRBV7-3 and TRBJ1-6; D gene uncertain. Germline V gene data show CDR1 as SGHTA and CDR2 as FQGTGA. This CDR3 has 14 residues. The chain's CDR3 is CASSSGSSNSPLHF. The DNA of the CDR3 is TGTGCCAGCAGCTCGGGTTCCAGCAATTCCCCCCTCCACTTT. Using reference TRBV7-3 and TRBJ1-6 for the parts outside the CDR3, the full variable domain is GAGVSQTPSNKVTEKGKYVELRCDPISGHTALYWYRQSLGQGPEFLIYFQGTGAADDSGLPNDRFFAVRPEGSVSTLKIQRTERGDSAVYLCASSSGSSNSPLHFGNGTRLTVT.

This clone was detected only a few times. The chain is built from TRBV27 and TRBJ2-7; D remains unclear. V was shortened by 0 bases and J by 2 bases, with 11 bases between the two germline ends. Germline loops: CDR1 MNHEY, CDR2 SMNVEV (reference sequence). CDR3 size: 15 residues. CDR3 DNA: TGTGCCAGCAGTTTATCGGTGGGCTTTCCCTACGAGCAGTACTTC. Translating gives CASSLSVGFPYEQYF.

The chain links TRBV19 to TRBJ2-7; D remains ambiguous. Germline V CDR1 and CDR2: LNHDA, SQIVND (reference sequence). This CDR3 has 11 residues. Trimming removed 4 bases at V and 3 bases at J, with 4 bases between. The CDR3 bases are TGTGCCAGTAGTACCTACTACGAGCAGTACTTC. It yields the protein CASSTYYEQYF.

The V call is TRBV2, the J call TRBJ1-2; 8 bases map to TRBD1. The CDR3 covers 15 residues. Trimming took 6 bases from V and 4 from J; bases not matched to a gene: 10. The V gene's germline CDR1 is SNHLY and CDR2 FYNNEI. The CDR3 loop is CASRRNGQGSYGYTF. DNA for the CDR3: TGTGCCAGCAGACGCAACGGACAGGGATCCTATGGCTACACCTTC.

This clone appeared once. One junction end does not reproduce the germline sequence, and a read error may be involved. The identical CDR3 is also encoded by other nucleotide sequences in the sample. The CDR3, as DNA: TGTGCCAGCAGTTTGGATAGCGATTCCCCCCTCCACTTT. It translates to CASSLDSDSPLHF. This chain connects TRBV6-4 to TRBJ1-6, with D unclear. The CDR3 has 13 residues. Germline CDR1 is MRHNA and CDR2 is SNTAGT.

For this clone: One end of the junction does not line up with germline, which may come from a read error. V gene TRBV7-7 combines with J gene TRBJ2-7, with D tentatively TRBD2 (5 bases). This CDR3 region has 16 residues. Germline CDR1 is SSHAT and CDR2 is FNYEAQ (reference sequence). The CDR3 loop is CASSLTPSSSLGEQYF. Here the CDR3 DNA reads TGTGCTAGCAGCTTAACTCCGTCTAGCTCCTTAGGGGAGCAGTACTTC.

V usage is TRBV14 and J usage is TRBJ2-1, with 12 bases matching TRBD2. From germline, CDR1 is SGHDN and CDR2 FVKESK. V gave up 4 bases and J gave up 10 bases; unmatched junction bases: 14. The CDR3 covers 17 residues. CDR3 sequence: CASSPHLLASGRVEQFF. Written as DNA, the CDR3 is TGTGCCAGCAGCCCTCACTTATTGGCTAGCGGGAGGGTGGAGCAGTTCTTC. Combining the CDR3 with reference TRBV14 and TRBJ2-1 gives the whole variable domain EAGVTQFPSHSVIEKGQTVTLRCDPISGHDNLYWYRRVMGKEIKFLLHFVKESKQDESGMPNNRFLAERTGGTYSTLKVQPAELEDSGVYFCASSPHLLASGRVEQFFGPGTRLTVL.

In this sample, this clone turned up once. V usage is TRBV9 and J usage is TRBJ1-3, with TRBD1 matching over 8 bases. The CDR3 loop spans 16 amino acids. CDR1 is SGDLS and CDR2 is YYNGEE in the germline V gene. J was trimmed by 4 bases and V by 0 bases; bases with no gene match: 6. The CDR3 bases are TGTGCCAGCAGCGTAGATCGACAGGGGACAGGAAACACCATATATTTT. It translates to CASSVDRQGTGNTIYF.

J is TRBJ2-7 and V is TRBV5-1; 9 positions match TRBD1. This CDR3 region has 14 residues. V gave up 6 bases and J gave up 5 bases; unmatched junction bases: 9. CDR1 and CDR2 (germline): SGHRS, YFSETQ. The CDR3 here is CASKRGTGSHEQYF. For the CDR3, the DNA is TGCGCCAGCAAACGGGGGACAGGGAGCCACGAGCAGTACTTC.

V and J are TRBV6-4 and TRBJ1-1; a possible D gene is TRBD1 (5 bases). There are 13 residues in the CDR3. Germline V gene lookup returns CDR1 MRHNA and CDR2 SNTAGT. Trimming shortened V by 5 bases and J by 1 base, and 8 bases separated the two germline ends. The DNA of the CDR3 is TGTGCCAGCAGTTTCGACAGGAACACTGAAGCTTTCTTT. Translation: CASSFDRNTEAFF.

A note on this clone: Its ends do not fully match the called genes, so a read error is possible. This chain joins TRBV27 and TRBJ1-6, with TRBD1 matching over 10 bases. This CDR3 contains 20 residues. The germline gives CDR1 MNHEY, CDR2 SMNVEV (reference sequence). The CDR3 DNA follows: TGTGCCAGCAGTTTATCCCCCCCGGGACAGGGGTTCTCCTATAATTCCCCCCTCCACTTT. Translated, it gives CASSLSPPGQGFSYNSPLHF.

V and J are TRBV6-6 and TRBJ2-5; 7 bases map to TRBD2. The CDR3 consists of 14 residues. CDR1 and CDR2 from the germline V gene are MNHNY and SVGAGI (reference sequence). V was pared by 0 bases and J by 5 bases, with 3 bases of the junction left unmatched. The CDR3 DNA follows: TGTGCCAGCAGTTACTCGGGGGGGGGTGAGACCCAGTACTTC. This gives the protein CASSYSGGGETQYF.

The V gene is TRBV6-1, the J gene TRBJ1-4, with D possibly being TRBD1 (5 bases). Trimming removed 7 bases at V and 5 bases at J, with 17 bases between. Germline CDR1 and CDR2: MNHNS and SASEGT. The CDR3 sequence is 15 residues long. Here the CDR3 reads CASTYYGQVNEKLFF. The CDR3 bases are TGTGCCAGCACATACTACGGACAAGTAAATGAAAAACTGTTTTTT.

The CDR3 region is CASSKTDRGLDEQFF. As DNA, the CDR3 is TGTGCCAGCAGTAAAACGGACAGGGGGTTGGATGAGCAGTTCTTC. V gene TRBV2 combines with J gene TRBJ2-1; 10 bases line up with TRBD1. This CDR3 is built from 15 residues. The germline V gene encodes CDR1 SNHLY and CDR2 FYNNEI. With 5 bases clipped from V and 8 bases from J, the junction kept 9 bases outside the gene matches. The variable domain in full, completed from reference TRBV2 and TRBJ2-1, reads EPEVTQTPSHQVTQMGQEVILRCVPISNHLYFYWYRQILGQKVEFLVSFYNNEISEKSEIFDDQFSVERPDGSNFTLKIRSTKLEDSAMYFCASSKTDRGLDEQFFGPGTRLTVL.

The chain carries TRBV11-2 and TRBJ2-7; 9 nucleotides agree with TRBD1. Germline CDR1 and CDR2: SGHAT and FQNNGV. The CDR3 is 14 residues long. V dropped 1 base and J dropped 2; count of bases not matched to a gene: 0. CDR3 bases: TGTGCCAGCAGCTTAGGACAGGGGGCCTACGAGCAGTACTTC. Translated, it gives CASSLGQGAYEQYF.

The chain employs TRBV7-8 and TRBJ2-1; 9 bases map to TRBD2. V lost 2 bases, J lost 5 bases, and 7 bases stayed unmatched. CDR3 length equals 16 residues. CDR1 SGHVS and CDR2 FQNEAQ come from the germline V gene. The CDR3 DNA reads TGTGCCAGCAGCTTACTGGCTAGCGGGGCAAACAATGAGCAGTTCTTC. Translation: CASSLLASGANNEQFF.

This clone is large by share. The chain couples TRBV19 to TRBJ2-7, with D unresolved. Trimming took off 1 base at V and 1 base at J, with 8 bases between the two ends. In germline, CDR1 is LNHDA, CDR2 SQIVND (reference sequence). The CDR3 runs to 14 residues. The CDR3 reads CASSIGGSSYEQYF. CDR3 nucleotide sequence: TGTGCCAGTAGTATAGGCGGCAGTTCCTACGAGCAGTACTTC.

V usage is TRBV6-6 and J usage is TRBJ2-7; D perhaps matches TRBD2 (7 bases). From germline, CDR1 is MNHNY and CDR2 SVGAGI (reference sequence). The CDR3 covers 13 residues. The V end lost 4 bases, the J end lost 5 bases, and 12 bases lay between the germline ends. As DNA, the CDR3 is TGTGCCAGCAGTTTTAGGGGGGGCCACGAGCAGTACTTC. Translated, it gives CASSFRGGHEQYF.

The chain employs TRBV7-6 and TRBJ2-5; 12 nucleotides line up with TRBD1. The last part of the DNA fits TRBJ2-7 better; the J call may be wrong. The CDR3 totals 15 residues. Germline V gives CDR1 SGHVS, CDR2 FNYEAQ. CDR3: CASSWDRGLSDEQYF. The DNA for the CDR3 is TGTGCCAGCAGCTGGGACAGGGGGCTAAGCGACGAGCAGTACTTC.

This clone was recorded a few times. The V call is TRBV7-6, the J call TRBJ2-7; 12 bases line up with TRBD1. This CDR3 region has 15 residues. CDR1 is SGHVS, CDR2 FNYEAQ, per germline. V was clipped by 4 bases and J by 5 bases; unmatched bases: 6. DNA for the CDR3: TGTGCCAGCAGCTGGGACAGGGGGCTAAGCGACGAGCAGTACTTC. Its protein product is CASSWDRGLSDEQYF.